This TCR beta chain was observed in a study of OX40 agonist ivuxolimab in advanced cancers. Background for the entire study: Ivuxolimab was a fully human IgG2 agonistic monoclonal antibody targeting the costimulatory receptor OX40 (CD134). Intravenous ivuxolimab was administered to patients every 2 weeks at six dose levels: 0.01, 0.1, 0.3, 1.5, 3 and 10 mg/kg. Of the roughly 53 patients in dose escalation, some 19 had hepatocellular carcinoma, about 15 had melanoma, 9 had renal cell carcinoma and 9 had head and neck cancer. A male proportion of around 80% and a mean age of approximately 60 years, ranging from about 20 to 80, were recorded for the dose-escalation cohort. Patients were allowed to have had prior anti-PD-1, anti-PD-L1 or anti-CTLA-4 therapy, and around two fifths of the dose-escalation patients had been treated with checkpoint inhibitors. Partial responses were achieved by three dose-escalation patients, of whom one had hepatocellular carcinoma and two had cutaneous melanoma. The point of sequencing TCRbeta in the periphery was to test whether ivuxolimab changed TCR sequence diversity and drove clonal T-cell expansion. The paper reports the monotherapy dose-escalation portion (N of about 52 patients) of the phase I ivuxolimab trial.

Genomic DNA was isolated from the sorted cells so that the TCRbeta CDR3 region could be sequenced. The immunoSEQ Assay was used to sequence the TCRbeta CDR3 regions. Here the immuneACCESS table is served through TCRdb, limited to in-frame sequences with V and J called. Missing clones are a known gap in these copies; in checked studies unresolved V genes cover under half, and the rest lacks a known reason. Across this sample there are about 48,000 clones, with about 87% seen only once. 10% of the sample rests with the top ten. CDR1 and CDR2 (LGHNA, YSLEER) derive from the germline V gene. Counted from cysteine to phenylalanine, this CDR3 has 18 amino acids. CDR3 DNA only is kept here, 54 bases in frame from base 1. Germline trimming amounts to 0 bases on V and 3 bases on J, with 9 as the count of junction bases outside the gene matches. Patients with a history of autoimmune disease or receiving systemic immunosuppression were excluded from the trial. In every dose cohort, peripheral blood was drawn for TCR sequencing at baseline, cycle 4 day 1, and cycle 7 day 1. Samples came from an open-label, multicenter, first-in-human phase I dose-escalation trial of ivuxolimab. The trial enrolled adults with locally advanced or metastatic head and neck squamous cell, hepatocellular, melanoma or renal cell carcinoma. Before TCR sequencing, CD4+ and CD8+ T cells were separately sorted from peripheral blood.

General study outcomes and caveats: Low levels of normalized T-cell clonal expansion were also seen in some patients who did not respond. In the 0.1-3.0 mg/kg groups, partial responders were among the patients with the lowest normalized peripheral clonal expansion, particularly in CD8+ T cells. At doses of 0.1 to 3.0 mg/kg, clonal expansion of both CD4+ and CD8+ blood T cells was observed from baseline to week 6. The antigen specificity of the clonally expanded peripheral T cells was not determined. After ivuxolimab, more expanded clones were found on average in CD8+ T cells than in CD4+ T cells.

Concerning this clone: The antigen it recognizes is unknown. It has no much larger one-base neighbor in the sample; base qualities were not kept.

This receptor chain uses TRBV4-3 and TRBJ2-1; a stretch of 9 junction bases matches TRBD2. The input for sequencing was CD4+ or CD8+ T cells sorted from blood, taken in a trial of the OX40 agonist ivuxolimab. This clonotype was sampled from an adult with an advanced solid tumor such as melanoma, head and neck, liver or kidney cancer. The bases read TGCGCCAGCAGCCAAGATCTTCCAGCGGGGGGATTCTACAATGAGCAGTTCTTC. The encoded protein is CASSQDLPAGGFYNEQFF.